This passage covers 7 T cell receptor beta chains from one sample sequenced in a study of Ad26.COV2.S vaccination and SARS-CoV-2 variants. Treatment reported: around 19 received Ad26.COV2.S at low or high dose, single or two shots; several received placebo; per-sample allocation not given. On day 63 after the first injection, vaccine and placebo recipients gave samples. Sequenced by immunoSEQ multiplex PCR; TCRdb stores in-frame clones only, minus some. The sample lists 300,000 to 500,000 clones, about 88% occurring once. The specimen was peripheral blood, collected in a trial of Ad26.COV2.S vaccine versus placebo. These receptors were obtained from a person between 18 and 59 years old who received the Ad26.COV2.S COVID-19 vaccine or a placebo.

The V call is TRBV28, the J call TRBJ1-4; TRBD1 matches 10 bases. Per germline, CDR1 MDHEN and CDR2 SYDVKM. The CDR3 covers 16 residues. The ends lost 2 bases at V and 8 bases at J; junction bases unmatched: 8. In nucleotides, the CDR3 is TGTGCCAGCAGTTTAGTCGGGACAGGGGCCAGCGAAAAACTGTTTTTT. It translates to CASSLVGTGASEKLFF.

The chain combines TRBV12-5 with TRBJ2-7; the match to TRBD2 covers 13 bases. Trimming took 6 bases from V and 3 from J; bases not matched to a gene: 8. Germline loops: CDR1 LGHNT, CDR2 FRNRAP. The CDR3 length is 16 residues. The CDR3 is CASGPTGTSGNYEQYF. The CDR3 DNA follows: TGTGCTAGTGGCCCCACGGGGACTAGCGGGAACTACGAGCAGTACTTC.

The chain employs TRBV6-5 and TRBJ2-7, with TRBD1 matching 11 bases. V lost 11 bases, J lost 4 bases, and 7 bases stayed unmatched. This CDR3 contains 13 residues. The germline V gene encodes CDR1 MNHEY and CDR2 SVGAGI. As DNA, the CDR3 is TGTGCCTGCGGGGACAGGGGGGATTACGAGCAGTACTTC. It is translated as CACGDRGDYEQYF.

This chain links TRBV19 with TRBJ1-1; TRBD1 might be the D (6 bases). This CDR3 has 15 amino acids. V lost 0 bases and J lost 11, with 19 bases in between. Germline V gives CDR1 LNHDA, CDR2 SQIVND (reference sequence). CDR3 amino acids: CASSIDEGHSLDAFF. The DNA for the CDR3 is TGTGCCAGTAGTATAGATGAGGGACACTCCCTTGACGCTTTCTTT.

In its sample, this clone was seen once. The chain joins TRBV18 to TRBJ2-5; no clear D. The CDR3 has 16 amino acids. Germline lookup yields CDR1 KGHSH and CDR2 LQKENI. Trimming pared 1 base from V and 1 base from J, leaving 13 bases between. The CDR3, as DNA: TGTGCCAGCTCACCACTACCGGGTTCAGTCCAAGAGACCCAGTACTTC. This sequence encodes CASSPLPGSVQETQYF.

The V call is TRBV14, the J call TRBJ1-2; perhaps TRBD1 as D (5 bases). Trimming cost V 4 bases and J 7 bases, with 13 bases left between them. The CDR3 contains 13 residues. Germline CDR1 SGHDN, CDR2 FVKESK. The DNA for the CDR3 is TGTGCCAGCAGCCCGGGACTTCGAGGTGGCTACACCTTC. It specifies CASSPGLRGGYTF.

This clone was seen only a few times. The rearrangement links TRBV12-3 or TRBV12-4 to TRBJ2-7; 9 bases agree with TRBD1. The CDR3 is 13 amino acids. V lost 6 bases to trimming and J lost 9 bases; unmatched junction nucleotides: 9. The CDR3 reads CASSKLQGALQYF. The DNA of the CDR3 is TGTGCCAGCAGCAAACTACAGGGGGCTCTGCAGTACTTC.